Listed below are T cell receptor beta chains from one sample, sequenced in a study of OX40 agonist ivuxolimab in advanced cancers. This table comes from immunoSEQ multiplex PCR, and its TCRdb copy is limited to in-frame clones, with some not included. This table has some 77,000 clones, around 88% appearing once. The sample was CD4+ or CD8+ T cells sorted from blood, taken in a trial of the OX40 agonist ivuxolimab. The receptors here all came from an adult with an advanced solid tumor such as melanoma, head and neck, liver or kidney cancer. CDR3s include the opening cysteine and the closing phenylalanine or tryptophan. Each record gives: J gene, V gene, CDR3 protein.

TRBJ1-3,TRBV10-3,CATLQSSGNTIYF
TRBJ2-7,TRBV19,CASTPRDRGSNSYEQYF
TRBJ2-7,TRBV2,CASSETLWAGTTTYEQYF
TRBJ2-1,TRBV27,CASTGGPSSYNEQFF
TRBJ1-1,TRBV25-1,CASSLQVNTEAFF
TRBJ1-2,TRBV27,CASSAQKGGIGYGYTF
TRBJ2-1,TRBV19,CASSIELARGNEQFF
TRBJ2-6,TRBV10-3,CAIRTVSGANVLTF
TRBJ2-3,TRBV4-1,CASSQGGTSPTDTQYF
TRBJ2-3,TRBV11-2,CASSRYRGNTQYF
TRBJ1-1,TRBV7-2,CASRETPGSLGTEAFF
TRBJ2-1,TRBV7-9,CASSPRFSSGGNNEQFF
TRBJ1-3,TRBV19,CASSPSGGISGNTIYF
TRBJ2-6,TRBV28,CASSTRTASSGANVLTF
TRBJ1-2,TRBV9,CASSDSTVTEGGYTF
TRBJ1-3,TRBV18,CASSPSGDTIYF
TRBJ1-4,TRBV28,CASGERALYEKLFF
TRBJ2-5,TRBV27,CASSFGRETQYF
TRBJ1-3,TRBV6-1,CASSEVGLGYSGNTIYF
TRBJ1-2,TRBV7-9,CASSLEGYGYGYTF
TRBJ2-1,TRBV28,CASSFGTPPYNEQFF
TRBJ2-7,TRBV14,CASSDSPHLGEQYF
TRBJ1-4,TRBV18,CASSPIKTGTNEKLFF
TRBJ2-7,TRBV19,CASSIKEGSSYEQYF
TRBJ2-5,TRBV7-2,CASSRQRTVQETQYF
TRBJ2-3,TRBV19,CASSPGGGAPGDTQYF
TRBJ1-5,TRBV6-5,CASSTLPGQPQHF
TRBJ2-1,TRBV4-1,CASSQERPNEQFF
TRBJ2-2,TRBV7-6,CASTLAGGGSGELFF
TRBJ2-2,TRBV5-4,CASSQDYSGSANTGELFF
TRBJ2-7,TRBV10-3,CAISEGSALNSYEQYF
TRBJ1-6,TRBV6-5,CASSYSGGGSSPLHF
TRBJ1-5,TRBV6-5,CASRSGTNQPQHF
TRBJ2-7,TRBV29-1,CSVEAPGQGQGYEQYF
TRBJ2-7,TRBV7-8,CASSLTVQGEQYF
TRBJ1-6,TRBV5-4,CASSLNRGLGEPLHF
TRBJ1-1,TRBV27,CASRSPGQGYTEAFF
TRBJ2-3,TRBV19,CASSSDTGLAGGKRTDTQYF
TRBJ1-2,TRBV5-6,CASSSAGAANYGYTF
TRBJ1-6,TRBV2,CASSSRGVYNSPLHF
TRBJ2-5,TRBV11-3,CASSLGERETQYF
TRBJ2-1,TRBV10-3,CAISESLREGDNEQFF
TRBJ2-1,TRBV6-1,CASSPSGGVGNEQFF
TRBJ2-3,TRBV7-2,CASAGRGGADTQYF
TRBJ2-1,TRBV27,CASSFPGRARNEQFF